The entry that follows covers one T cell receptor (beta chain) sequence. Its antigen is currently not known. Relative to the germline gene, one junction end is altered; a read error may explain this. Other DNA variants within this sample encode the same CDR3. The data stem from a study of blood T cell repertoires in COVID-19 (dated by TCRdb to the early 2020s). With regard to the full study: The collaborator samples originated in the United States, Italy and Spain and spanned the acute and convalescent phases of COVID-19. The prospective study material was composed of cDNA or gDNA derived from T cells, B-cell-depleted T cells, or PBMCs. Subjects who had been exposed to COVID-19, were actively infected with it, or had recovered from it provided the deeply sampled blood TCRbeta repertoires that made up the dataset. The repertoires were released in a freely available public database intended as a resource for research on the immune response to SARS-CoV-2. The samples were drawn from two sources: the first 160 participants of the ongoing ImmuneRACE study, and 950 to 1,500 subjects contributed by 6 global collaborators. A de-identified subject ID, COVID-19 status, age in years and sex were almost always included in the sample metadata. HLA class I and class II types, where available, came from metadata supplied by the sample provider rather than from assay-based typing.

The germline V gene (reference sequence) supplies CDR1 LNHDA and CDR2 SQIVND. Including the terminal cysteine and phenylalanine, the CDR3 comprises 17 residues. Of all the DNA, just the CDR3 is kept, 51 bases in frame from base 1. Collaborating institutions collected whole blood in K2EDTA tubes following their own protocols. For TCRbeta analysis, collaborators shipped samples as frozen whole blood, isolated PBMCs, or DNA extracted from either of those sample types. What the research found in general, with its limitations: How much clinical and demographic metadata was included differed by source and by participant, and the metadata was provided uncurated.

The immunoSEQ Assay, a bias-controlled multiplex PCR, was used to amplify TCRbeta CDR3 regions from genomic DNA. The original methods were these. The number of nucleated cells in each sample was estimated by amplification of reference gene primers within the assay. To quantify the absolute abundance of each unique TCRbeta CDR3 rearrangement, sequence reads were collapsed and filtered. Productive Simpson clonality was computed per sample as the square root of Simpson's diversity index over productive rearrangements. Drawn from immuneACCESS, this table holds only the in-frame rearrangements with V and J called that TCRdb kept. Clones are partly lost; checked studies trace under half to an unresolved V gene and leave the rest unexplained. V, J and clone size were drawn from that table, and D and trimming were deduced from the DNA. Across this sample there are 95,000 to 120,000 clones, with about 80% seen only once. Jointly, the top ten make up about 4% of the sample.

The clonotype was recovered from a woman between 70 and 85 years old with acute or convalescent COVID-19. The chain was built from TRBV19 and TRBJ2-7; 11 bases in the middle match TRBD2. Specimen: peripheral blood. The CDR3 corresponds to CASSIAHLTSGSDEQYF. The nucleotide sequence reads TGTGCCAGCAGTATAGCCCACCTAACTAGCGGGAGCGACGAGCAGTACTTC.